What follows are 2 T cell receptor beta chains derived from one specimen sequenced in a study of blood T cell repertoires in COVID-19. The assay was immunoSEQ multiplex PCR, and TCRdb's table has in-frame clones only and misses some. This sample has about 190,000 clones; 70% to 85% occur once, and the top ten carry approximately 7%. What was sequenced was peripheral blood. These receptors were obtained from a man at least 80 years old with COVID-19, enrolled during active disease.

A single count supports this clone. The chain is built from TRBV28 and TRBJ1-4; D is undetermined. In germline, CDR1 is MDHEN, CDR2 SYDVKM. Between the trimmed V and J ends, which lost 5 bases and 4 bases, there was a span of 17 bases. CDR3 length: 16 residues. The CDR3 region has the DNA TGTGCCAGCAGTGAATTTGGCGGAGGTTATAATGAAAAACTGTTTTTT. Encoded protein: CASSEFGGGYNEKLFF.

The rearrangement uses TRBV2 and TRBJ1-3, with a weak D call TRBD1 (5 bases). Trimming cost V 6 bases and J 0 bases, with 9 bases left between them. The CDR3 is 14 amino acids. From germline, CDR1 is SNHLY and CDR2 FYNNEI. The CDR3 DNA sequence: TGTGCCAGCAGGACAGCTTACTCTGGAAACACCATATATTTT. It yields the protein CASRTAYSGNTIYF.